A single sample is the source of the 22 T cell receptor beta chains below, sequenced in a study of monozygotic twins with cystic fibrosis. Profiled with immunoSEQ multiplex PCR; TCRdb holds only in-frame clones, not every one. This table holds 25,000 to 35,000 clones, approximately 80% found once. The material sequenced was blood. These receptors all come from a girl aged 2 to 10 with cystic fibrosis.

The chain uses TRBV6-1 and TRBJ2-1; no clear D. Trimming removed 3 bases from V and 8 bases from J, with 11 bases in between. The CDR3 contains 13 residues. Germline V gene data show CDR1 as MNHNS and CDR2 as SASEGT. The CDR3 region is CASSDGPVYEQFF. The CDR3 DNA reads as TGTGCCAGCAGTGATGGTCCGGTTTATGAGCAGTTCTTC.

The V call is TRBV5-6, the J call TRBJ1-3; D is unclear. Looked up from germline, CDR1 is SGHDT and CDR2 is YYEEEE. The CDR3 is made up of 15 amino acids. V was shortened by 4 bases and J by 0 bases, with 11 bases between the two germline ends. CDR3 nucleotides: TGTGCCAGCAGCGTCTCAACATTCTCTGGAAACACCATATATTTT. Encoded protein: CASSVSTFSGNTIYF.

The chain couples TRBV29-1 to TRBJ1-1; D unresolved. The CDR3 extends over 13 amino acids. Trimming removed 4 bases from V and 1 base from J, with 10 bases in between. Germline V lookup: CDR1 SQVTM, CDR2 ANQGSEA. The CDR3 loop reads CSVGTEKNTEAFF. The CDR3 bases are TGCAGCGTTGGTACAGAGAAGAACACTGAAGCTTTCTTT.

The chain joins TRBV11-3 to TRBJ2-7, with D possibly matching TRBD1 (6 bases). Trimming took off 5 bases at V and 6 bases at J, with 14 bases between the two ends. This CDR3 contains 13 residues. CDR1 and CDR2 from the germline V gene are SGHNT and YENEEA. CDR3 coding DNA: TGTGCCAGCAGCCAGGGACACGGGACCGAGCAGTACTTC. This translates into CASSQGHGTEQYF.

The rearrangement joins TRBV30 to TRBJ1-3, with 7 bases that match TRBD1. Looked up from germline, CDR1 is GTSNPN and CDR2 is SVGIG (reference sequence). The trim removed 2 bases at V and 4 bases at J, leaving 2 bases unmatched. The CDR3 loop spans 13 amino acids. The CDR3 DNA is TGTGCCTGGAGTTTGGACAGGGGAAACACCATATATTTT. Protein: CAWSLDRGNTIYF.

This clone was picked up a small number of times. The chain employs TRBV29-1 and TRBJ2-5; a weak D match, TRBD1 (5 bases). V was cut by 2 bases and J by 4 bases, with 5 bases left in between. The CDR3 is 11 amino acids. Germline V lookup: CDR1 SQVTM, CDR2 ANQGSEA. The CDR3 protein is CSVEQGETQYF. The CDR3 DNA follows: TGCAGCGTTGAACAGGGAGAGACCCAGTACTTC.

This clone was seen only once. The CDR3: CASSQGQGAAVVGYTF. For the CDR3, the DNA is TGTGCCAGCAGCCAAGGACAGGGGGCGGCGGTGGTTGGCTACACCTTC. The rearrangement joins TRBV5-4 to TRBJ1-2; 11 nucleotides match TRBD1. After removal of 4 bases from V and 7 bases from J, the junction contained 12 bases not matched to a gene. This CDR3 contains 16 residues. Germline V gene lookup returns CDR1 SGHNT and CDR2 YYREEE (reference sequence).

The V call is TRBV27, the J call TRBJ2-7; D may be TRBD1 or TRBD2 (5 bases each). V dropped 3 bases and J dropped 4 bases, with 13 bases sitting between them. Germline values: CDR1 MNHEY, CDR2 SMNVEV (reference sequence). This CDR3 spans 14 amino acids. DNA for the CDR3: TGTGCCAGCAGTTTCTCCGGGGCCCCTTACGAGCAGTACTTC. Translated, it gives CASSFSGAPYEQYF.

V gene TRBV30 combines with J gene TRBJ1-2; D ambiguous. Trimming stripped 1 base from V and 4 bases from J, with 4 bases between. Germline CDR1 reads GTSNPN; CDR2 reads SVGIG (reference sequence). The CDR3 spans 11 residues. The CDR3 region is CAWSGSYGYTF. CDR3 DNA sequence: TGTGCCTGGAGTGGTAGCTATGGCTACACCTTC.

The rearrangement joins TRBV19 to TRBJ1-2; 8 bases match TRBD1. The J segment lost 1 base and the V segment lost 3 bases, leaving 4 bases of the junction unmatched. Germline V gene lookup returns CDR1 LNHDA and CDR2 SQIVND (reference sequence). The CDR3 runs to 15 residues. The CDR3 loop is CASSIGQGLNYGYTF. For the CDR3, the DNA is TGTGCCAGTAGTATCGGACAGGGTCTTAACTATGGCTACACCTTC.

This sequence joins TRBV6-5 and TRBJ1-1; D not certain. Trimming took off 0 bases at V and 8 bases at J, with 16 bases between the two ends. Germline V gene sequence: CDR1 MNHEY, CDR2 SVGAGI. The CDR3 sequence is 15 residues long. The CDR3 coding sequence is TGTGCCAGCAGTTACTCGAGTCTCGGAGGCAGGGAAGCTTTCTTT. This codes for CASSYSSLGGREAFF.

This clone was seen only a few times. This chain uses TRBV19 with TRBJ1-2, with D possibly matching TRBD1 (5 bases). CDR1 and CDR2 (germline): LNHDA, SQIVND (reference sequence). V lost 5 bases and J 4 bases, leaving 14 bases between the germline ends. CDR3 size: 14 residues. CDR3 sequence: CASSSAGTAYGYTF. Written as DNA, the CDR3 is TGTGCCAGTAGTTCCGCCGGGACGGCCTATGGCTACACCTTC.

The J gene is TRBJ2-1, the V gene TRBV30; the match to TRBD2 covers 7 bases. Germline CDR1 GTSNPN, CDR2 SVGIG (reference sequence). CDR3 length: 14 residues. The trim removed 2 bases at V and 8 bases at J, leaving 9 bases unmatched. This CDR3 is CAWSPQRGYDEQFF. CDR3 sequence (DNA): TGTGCCTGGAGTCCCCAGCGGGGTTACGATGAGCAGTTCTTC.

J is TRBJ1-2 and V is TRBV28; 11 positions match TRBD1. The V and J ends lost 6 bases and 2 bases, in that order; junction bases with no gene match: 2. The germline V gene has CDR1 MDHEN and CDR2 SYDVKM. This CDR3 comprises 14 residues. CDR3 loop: CASRGQGVNYGYTF. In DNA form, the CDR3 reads TGTGCCAGCAGGGGACAGGGGGTAAACTATGGCTACACCTTC.

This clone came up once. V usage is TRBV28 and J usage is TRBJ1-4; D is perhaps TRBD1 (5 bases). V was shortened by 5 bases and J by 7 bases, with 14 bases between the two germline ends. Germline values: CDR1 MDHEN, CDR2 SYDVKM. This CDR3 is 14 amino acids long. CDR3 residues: CASSRGVVVEKLFF. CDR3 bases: TGTGCCAGCAGTCGGGGGGTTGTAGTTGAAAAACTGTTTTTT.

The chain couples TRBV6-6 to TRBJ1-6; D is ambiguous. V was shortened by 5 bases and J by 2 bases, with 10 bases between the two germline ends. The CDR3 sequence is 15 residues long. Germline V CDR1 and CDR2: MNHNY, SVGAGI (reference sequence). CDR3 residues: CASSKTGAYNSPLHF. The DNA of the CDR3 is TGTGCCAGCAGTAAAACGGGAGCCTATAATTCACCCCTCCACTTT.

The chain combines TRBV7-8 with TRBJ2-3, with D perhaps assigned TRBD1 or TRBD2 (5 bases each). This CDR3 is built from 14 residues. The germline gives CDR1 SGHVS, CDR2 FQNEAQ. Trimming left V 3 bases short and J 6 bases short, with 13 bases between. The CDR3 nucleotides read TGTGCCAGCAGCTTTTTTCAGGGAGAGGATACGCAGTATTTT. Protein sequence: CASSFFQGEDTQYF.

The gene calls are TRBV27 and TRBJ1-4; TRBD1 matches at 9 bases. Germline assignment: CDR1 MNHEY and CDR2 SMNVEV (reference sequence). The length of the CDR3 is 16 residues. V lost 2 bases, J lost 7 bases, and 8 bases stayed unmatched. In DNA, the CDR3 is TGTGCCAGCAGTTTAGGAGGACTGGGACAGGGTGAAAAACTGTTTTTT. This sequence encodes CASSLGGLGQGEKLFF.

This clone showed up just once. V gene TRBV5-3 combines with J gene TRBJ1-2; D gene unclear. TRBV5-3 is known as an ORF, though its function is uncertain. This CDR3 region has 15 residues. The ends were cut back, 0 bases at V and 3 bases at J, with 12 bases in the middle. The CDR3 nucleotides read TGTGCCAGAAGCTTGGCTGGCAGGCCGGACTATGGCTACACCTTC. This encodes CARSLAGRPDYGYTF.

CDR3 amino acids: CASSEIPSGSPDEQFF. The CDR3 DNA sequence: TGTGCCAGCAGTGAAATTCCTAGCGGGAGTCCTGATGAGCAGTTCTTC. The V and J genes are TRBV6-1 and TRBJ2-1; TRBD2 matches at 10 bases. From germline, CDR1 is MNHNS and CDR2 SASEGT. The CDR3 contains 16 residues. The V and J ends lost 2 bases and 8 bases, in that order; junction bases with no gene match: 9.

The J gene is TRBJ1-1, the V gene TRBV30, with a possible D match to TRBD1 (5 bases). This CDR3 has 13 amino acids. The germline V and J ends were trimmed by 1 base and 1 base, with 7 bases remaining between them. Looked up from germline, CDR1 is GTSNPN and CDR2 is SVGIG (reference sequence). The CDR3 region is CAWSGRANTEAFF. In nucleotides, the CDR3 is TGTGCCTGGAGTGGCAGGGCGAACACTGAAGCTTTCTTT.

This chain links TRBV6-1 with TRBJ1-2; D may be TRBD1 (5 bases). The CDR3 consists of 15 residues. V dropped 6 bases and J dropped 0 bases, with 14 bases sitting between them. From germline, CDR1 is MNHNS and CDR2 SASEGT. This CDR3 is CASSDRDGANYGYTF. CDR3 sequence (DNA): TGTGCCAGCAGCGACCGGGACGGAGCTAACTATGGCTACACCTTC.